The 20 T cell receptor beta chains given below trace back to one sample, sequenced in a study of response to subunit inactivated influenza vaccine. TCRdb reanalysed the RT-PCR reads using MiXCR and keeps one entry per CDR3 protein. The table has under 850,000 distinct CDR3 sequences, about a fifth seen once; the top ten hold about a tenth. The sequencing used PBMCs from blood, collected roughly 5 days after vaccination. These receptors were collected from a man in his fifties or sixties who received an inactivated influenza vaccine.

The gene calls are TRBV20-1 and TRBJ1-5; D is perhaps TRBD1 (5 bases). Per the germline V gene, CDR1 is DFQATT and CDR2 is SNEGSKA (reference sequence). The CDR3 consists of 13 residues. The V end lost 6 bases, the J end lost 7 bases, and 16 bases lay between the germline ends. This chain's CDR3 is CSALEGTRQPQHF. The CDR3 nucleotides read TGCAGTGCCTTGGAGGGGACGAGGCAGCCCCAGCATTTT.

The chain combines TRBV30 with TRBJ2-1, with a tentative D call TRBD1 (5 bases). The CDR3 runs to 12 residues. Trimming removed 1 base from V and 10 bases from J, with 11 bases in between. Looked up from germline, CDR1 is GTSNPN and CDR2 is SVGIG (reference sequence). DNA of the CDR3: TGTGCCTGGAGTGGTTTGGGGCTGGAGCAGTTCTTC. Its protein product is CAWSGLGLEQFF.

In this sample, this clonotype turned up a few times. This chain links TRBV6-2 or TRBV6-3 with TRBJ1-5, with no clear D. Germline assignment: CDR1 MNHEY and CDR2 SVGEGT. This CDR3 is built from 10 residues. V lost 8 bases and J lost 7, with 6 bases in between. This CDR3 is CASGKQPQHF. CDR3 DNA sequence: TGTGCCAGCGGGAAACAGCCCCAGCATTTT.

The CDR3 sequence is CASSQDTVSETNSPLHF. The CDR3 bases are TGCGCCAGCAGCCAAGATACGGTATCGGAGACTAATTCACCCCTCCACTTT. The V gene is TRBV4-3, the J gene TRBJ1-6, with no clear D. CDR1 LGHNA and CDR2 YSLEER come from the germline V gene. Trimming left V 0 bases short and J 6 bases short, with 15 bases between. The CDR3 runs to 17 residues.

This clonotype was picked up a small number of times. The genes are TRBV20-1 and TRBJ2-1; D possibly corresponds to TRBD2 (5 bases). Trimming took 4 bases from V and 0 from J, leaving 10 bases between them. The germline gives CDR1 DFQATT, CDR2 SNEGSKA (reference sequence). The CDR3 runs to 14 residues. In nucleotides, the CDR3 is TGCAGTGCTACCGGGGATAGCTCCTACAATGAGCAGTTCTTC. Protein product: CSATGDSSYNEQFF.

This clonotype has more than one count but fewer than ten. The V call is TRBV12-3 or TRBV12-4, the J call TRBJ1-5; TRBD1 might be the D (5 bases). CDR3 length: 15 residues. The V end was cut by 3 bases, the J end by 8 bases, with 17 bases between. In DNA form, the CDR3 reads TGTGCCAGCAGTTTGGGGGGGGGTAAAGTGAAGCCCCAGCATTTT. Translated: CASSLGGGKVKPQHF.

In this sample, this clonotype turned up many times. The chain joins TRBV29-1 to TRBJ2-1; 12 positions match TRBD1. The CDR3 totals 17 residues. After removal of 6 bases from V and 8 bases from J, the junction contained 17 bases not matched to a gene. Looked up from germline, CDR1 is SQVTM and CDR2 is ANQGSEA. CDR3 bases: TGCAGCGTGGTCTTCGGAACCGGGACAGGGGGCTCGGATGAGCAGTTCTTC. Protein product: CSVVFGTGTGGSDEQFF.

A few counts support this clonotype. This chain joins TRBV20-1 and TRBJ1-6; 7 nucleotides agree with TRBD1. The CDR3 has 15 amino acids. V gave up 1 base and J gave up 10 bases; unmatched junction bases: 10. Looked up from germline, CDR1 is DFQATT and CDR2 is SNEGSKA (reference sequence). CDR3 residues: CSARAGTDGRSPLHF. The CDR3 DNA reads as TGCAGTGCTAGAGCAGGGACAGACGGGAGGTCACCCCTCCACTTT.

The J gene is TRBJ2-5, the V gene TRBV20-1; D remains ambiguous. CDR1 is DFQATT, CDR2 SNEGSKA, per germline (reference sequence). V lost 6 bases, J lost 3 bases, and 11 bases lay in between. The CDR3 sequence is 12 residues long. CDR3 coding DNA: TGCAGTGCGTCTCGGGCCAAAGAGACCCAGTACTTC. This codes for CSASRAKETQYF.

The chain couples TRBV12-3 or TRBV12-4 to TRBJ2-5, with TRBD2 matching 10 bases. This CDR3 contains 15 residues. V was clipped by 6 bases and J by 5 bases; unmatched bases: 9. The CDR3 sequence is CASRESGGASETQYF. The CDR3 DNA reads as TGTGCCAGCAGAGAGAGCGGGGGGGCTTCCGAGACCCAGTACTTC.

This clonotype was seen a few times. The gene calls are TRBV20-1 and TRBJ2-1, with 9 bases aligning to TRBD2. CDR3 length equals 15 residues. V lost 0 bases, J lost 3 bases, and 3 bases stayed unmatched. CDR1 is DFQATT, CDR2 SNEGSKA, per germline (reference sequence). In DNA, the CDR3 is TGCAGTGCTAGAGATCTAGCGGGGAGCTACAATGAGCAGTTCTTC. Amino acids: CSARDLAGSYNEQFF.

This clonotype was seen repeatedly, ten times or more. V and J are TRBV7-2 and TRBJ2-1, with unresolved D. The CDR3 spans 13 residues. Between the trimmed V and J ends, which lost 3 bases and 7 bases, there was a span of 10 bases. Germline CDR1 is SGHTA and CDR2 is FQGNSA. CDR3: CASSFWGENEQFF. The CDR3 nucleotides are TGTGCCAGCAGCTTTTGGGGTGAGAATGAGCAGTTCTTC.

The rearrangement joins TRBV5-1 to TRBJ1-6, with a tentative D call TRBD1 (6 bases). The V gene's germline CDR1 is SGHRS and CDR2 YFSETQ. With 0 bases removed from V and 11 bases from J, the gap between germline ends came to 15 bases. This CDR3 region has 15 residues. The CDR3 DNA is TGCGCCAGCAGCTTGGGTACAGGGATCCGGCCACCCCTCCACTTT. This encodes CASSLGTGIRPPLHF.

This clonotype was seen a few times. The CDR3 region is CASSPGGRPTDTQYF. In DNA form, the CDR3 reads TGTGCCAGCAGCCCCGGAGGCAGGCCAACAGATACGCAGTATTTT. The V and J genes are TRBV9 and TRBJ2-3, with a weak D call TRBD2 (5 bases). V lost 4 bases to trimming and J lost 3 bases, with 15 bases between them. CDR3 length: 15 residues. CDR1 SGDLS and CDR2 YYNGEE come from the germline V gene.

This clonotype was counted at least ten times. This chain links TRBV20-1 with TRBJ1-4, with a weak D call TRBD1 (6 bases). The germline V gene has CDR1 DFQATT and CDR2 SNEGSKA (reference sequence). The V and J ends lost 3 bases and 0 bases respectively, with 14 bases between them. This CDR3 contains 16 residues. DNA for the CDR3: TGCAGTGCTAGTGCGGGACATCCTGCAACTAATGAAAAACTGTTTTTT. Translating it yields CSASAGHPATNEKLFF.

The rearrangement uses TRBV3-1 and TRBJ1-1; weak D call: TRBD1 (5 bases). The CDR3 loop spans 12 amino acids. Trimming left V 1 base short and J 7 bases short, with 7 bases between. Germline V lookup: CDR1 LGHDT, CDR2 YNNKEL (reference sequence). CDR3 in DNA: TGTGCCAGCAGCCAAGCGGGGGGTGAAGCTTTCTTT. This encodes CASSQAGGEAFF.

Only a few counts were recorded for this clonotype. The V gene is TRBV7-8, the J gene TRBJ1-1; TRBD1 agrees at 7 bases. V lost 5 bases, J lost 10 bases, and 7 bases stayed unmatched. CDR3 size: 12 residues. The germline V gene has CDR1 SGHVS and CDR2 FQNEAQ. CDR3 sequence reads: CASSPRTGAAFF. Here the CDR3 DNA reads TGTGCCAGCAGCCCCCGGACAGGTGCAGCTTTCTTT.

The chain couples TRBV7-8 to TRBJ2-7; TRBD1 matches 11 bases. Looked up from germline, CDR1 is SGHVS and CDR2 is FQNEAQ. Trimming took 5 bases from V and 6 from J; bases not matched to a gene: 9. The CDR3 is made up of 15 amino acids. This CDR3 reads CASSVTDRGQFEQYF. CDR3 DNA sequence: TGTGCCAGCAGCGTGACGGACAGGGGGCAGTTCGAGCAGTACTTC.

The CDR3 region is CAVRQGARTDTQYF. CDR3 bases: TGTGCCGTAAGACAGGGGGCCAGGACAGATACGCAGTATTTT. This rearrangement joins TRBV10-3 to TRBJ2-3; 10 bases line up with TRBD1. V lost 11 bases to trimming and J lost 3 bases; unmatched junction nucleotides: 8. Germline V gives CDR1 ENHRY, CDR2 SYGVKD. The CDR3 consists of 14 residues.

The chain combines TRBV25-1 with TRBJ2-2, with 11 bases matching TRBD2. The J segment lost 6 bases and the V segment lost 2 bases, leaving 5 bases of the junction unmatched. The germline V gene has CDR1 MGHDK and CDR2 SYGVNS. This CDR3 contains 16 residues. This CDR3 is CASSELLAGGSGELFF. CDR3 nucleotides: TGTGCCAGCAGTGAACTCCTAGCGGGAGGTTCCGGGGAGCTGTTTTTT.